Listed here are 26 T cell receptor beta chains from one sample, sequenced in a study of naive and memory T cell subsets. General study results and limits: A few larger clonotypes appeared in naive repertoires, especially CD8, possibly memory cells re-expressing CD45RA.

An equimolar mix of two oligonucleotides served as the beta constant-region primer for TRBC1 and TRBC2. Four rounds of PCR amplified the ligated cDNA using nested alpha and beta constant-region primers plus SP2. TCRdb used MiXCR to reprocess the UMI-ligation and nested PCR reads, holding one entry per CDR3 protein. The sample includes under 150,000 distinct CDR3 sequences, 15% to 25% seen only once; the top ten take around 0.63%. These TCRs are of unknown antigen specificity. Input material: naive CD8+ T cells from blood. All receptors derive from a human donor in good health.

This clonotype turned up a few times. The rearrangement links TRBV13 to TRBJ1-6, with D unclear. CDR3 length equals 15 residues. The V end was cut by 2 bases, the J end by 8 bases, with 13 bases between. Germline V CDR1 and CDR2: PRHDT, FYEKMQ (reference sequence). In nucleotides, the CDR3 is TGTGCCAGCAGCTTACAGTCCGACCAATATTCACCCCTCCACTTT. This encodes CASSLQSDQYSPLHF.

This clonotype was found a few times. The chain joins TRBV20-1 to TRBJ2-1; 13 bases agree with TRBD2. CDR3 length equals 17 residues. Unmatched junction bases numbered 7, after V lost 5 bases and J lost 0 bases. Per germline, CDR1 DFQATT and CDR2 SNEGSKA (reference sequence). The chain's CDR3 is CSAPGLAGVSSYNEQFF. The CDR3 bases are TGCAGTGCTCCTGGACTAGCGGGAGTGAGCTCCTACAATGAGCAGTTCTTC.

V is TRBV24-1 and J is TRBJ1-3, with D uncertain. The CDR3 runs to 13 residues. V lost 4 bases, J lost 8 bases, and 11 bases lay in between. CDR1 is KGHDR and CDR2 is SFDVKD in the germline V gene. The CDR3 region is CATSDRAADTIYF. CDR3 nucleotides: TGTGCCACCAGTGACCGGGCCGCCGACACCATATATTTT.

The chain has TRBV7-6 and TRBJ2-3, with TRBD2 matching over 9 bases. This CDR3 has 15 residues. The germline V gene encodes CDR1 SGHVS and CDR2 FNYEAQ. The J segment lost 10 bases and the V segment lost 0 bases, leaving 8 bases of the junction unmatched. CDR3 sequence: CASSLARVQREAQYF. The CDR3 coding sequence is TGTGCCAGCAGCTTAGCGCGTGTACAGCGGGAGGCGCAGTATTTT.

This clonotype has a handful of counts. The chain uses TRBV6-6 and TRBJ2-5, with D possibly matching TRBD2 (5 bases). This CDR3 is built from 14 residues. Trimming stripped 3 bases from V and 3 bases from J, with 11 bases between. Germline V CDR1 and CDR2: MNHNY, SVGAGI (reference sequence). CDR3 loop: CASSYFSDEETQYF. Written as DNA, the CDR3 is TGTGCCAGCAGTTATTTTAGCGATGAAGAGACCCAGTACTTC.

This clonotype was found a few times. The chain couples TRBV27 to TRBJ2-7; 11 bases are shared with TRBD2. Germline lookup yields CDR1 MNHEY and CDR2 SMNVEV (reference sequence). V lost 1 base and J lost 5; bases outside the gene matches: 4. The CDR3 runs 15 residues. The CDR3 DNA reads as TGTGCCAGCAGTTTATTGAATAGCGGGAGGGACGAGCAGTACTTC. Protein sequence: CASSLLNSGRDEQYF.

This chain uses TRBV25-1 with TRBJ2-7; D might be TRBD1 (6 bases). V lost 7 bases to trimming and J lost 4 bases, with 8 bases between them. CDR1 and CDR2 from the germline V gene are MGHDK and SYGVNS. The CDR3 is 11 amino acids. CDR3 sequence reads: CASKGGYEQYF. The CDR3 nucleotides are TGTGCCAGCAAAGGGGGATACGAGCAGTACTTC.

CDR3: CASSLAYQETQYF. The DNA of the CDR3 is TGCGCCAGCAGCTTGGCGTACCAAGAGACCCAGTACTTC. This chain joins TRBV5-1 and TRBJ2-5, with no clear D. Per the germline V gene, CDR1 is SGHRS and CDR2 is YFSETQ. V lost 0 bases, J lost 0 bases, and 3 bases lay in between. There are 13 residues in the CDR3.

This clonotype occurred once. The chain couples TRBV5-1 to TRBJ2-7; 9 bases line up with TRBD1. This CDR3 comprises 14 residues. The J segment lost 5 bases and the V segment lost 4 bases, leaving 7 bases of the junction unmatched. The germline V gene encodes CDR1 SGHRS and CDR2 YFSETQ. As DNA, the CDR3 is TGCGCCAGCAGCATCGGGACAGGGTTAGACGAGCAGTACTTC. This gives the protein CASSIGTGLDEQYF. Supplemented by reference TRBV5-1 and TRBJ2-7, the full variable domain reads KAGVTQTPRYLIKTRGQQVTLSCSPISGHRSVSWYQQTPGQGLQFLFEYFSETQRNKGNFPGRFSGRQFSNSRSEMNVSTLELGDSALYLCASSIGTGLDEQYFGPGTRLTVT.

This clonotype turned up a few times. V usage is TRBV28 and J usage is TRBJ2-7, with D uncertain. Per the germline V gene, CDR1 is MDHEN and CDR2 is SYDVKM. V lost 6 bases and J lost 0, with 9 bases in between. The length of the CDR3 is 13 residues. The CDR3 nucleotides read TGTGCCAGCAGGTGGCAGAGCTCCTACGAGCAGTACTTC. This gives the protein CASRWQSSYEQYF.

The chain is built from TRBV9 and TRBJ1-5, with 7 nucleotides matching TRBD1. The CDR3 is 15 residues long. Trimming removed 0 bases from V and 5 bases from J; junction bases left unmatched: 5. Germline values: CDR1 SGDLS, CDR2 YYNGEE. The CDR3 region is CASSVAGTEYQPQHF. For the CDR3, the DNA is TGTGCCAGCAGCGTAGCTGGGACAGAGTATCAGCCCCAGCATTTT.

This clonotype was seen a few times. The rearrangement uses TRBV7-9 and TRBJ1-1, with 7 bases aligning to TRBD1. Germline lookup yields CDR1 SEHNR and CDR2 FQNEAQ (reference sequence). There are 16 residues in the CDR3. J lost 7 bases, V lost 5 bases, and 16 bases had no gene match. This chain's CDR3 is CASSQPKEGARGEAFF. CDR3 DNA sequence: TGTGCCAGCAGCCAACCCAAGGAGGGGGCTAGGGGTGAAGCTTTCTTT.

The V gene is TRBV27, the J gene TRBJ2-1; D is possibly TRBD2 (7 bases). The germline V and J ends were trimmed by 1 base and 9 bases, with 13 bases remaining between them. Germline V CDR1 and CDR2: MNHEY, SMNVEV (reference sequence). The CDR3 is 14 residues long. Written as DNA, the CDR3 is TGTGCCAGCAGTTTATTGCGGGGGCTCAGTGAGCAGTTCTTC. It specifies CASSLLRGLSEQFF.

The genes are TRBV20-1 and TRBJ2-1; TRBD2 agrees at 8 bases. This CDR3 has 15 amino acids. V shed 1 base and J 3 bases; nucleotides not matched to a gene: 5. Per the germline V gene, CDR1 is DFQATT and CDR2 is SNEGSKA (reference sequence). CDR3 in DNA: TGCAGTGCTAGAGCGGCAGCGGGAGACTACAATGAGCAGTTCTTC. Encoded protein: CSARAAAGDYNEQFF.

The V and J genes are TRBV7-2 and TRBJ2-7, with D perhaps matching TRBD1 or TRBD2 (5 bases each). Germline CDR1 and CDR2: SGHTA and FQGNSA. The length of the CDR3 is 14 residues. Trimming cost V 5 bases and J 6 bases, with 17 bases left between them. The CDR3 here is CASSPSPGPPEQYF. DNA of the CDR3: TGTGCCAGCAGCCCCTCCCCGGGACCACCCGAGCAGTACTTC.

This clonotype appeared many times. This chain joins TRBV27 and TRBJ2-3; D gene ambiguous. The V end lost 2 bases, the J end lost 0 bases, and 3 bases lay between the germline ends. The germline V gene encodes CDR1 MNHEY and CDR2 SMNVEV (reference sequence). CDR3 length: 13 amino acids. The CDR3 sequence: CASSLRSTDTQYF. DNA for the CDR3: TGTGCCAGCAGTTTAAGGAGCACAGATACGCAGTATTTT.

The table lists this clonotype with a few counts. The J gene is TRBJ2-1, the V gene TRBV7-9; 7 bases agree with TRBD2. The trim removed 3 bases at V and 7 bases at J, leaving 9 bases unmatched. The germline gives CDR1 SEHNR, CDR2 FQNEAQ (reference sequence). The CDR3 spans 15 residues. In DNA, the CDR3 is TGTGCCAGCAGCTTTCGGGCGGGAGATTCGAATGAGCAGTTCTTC. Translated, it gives CASSFRAGDSNEQFF.

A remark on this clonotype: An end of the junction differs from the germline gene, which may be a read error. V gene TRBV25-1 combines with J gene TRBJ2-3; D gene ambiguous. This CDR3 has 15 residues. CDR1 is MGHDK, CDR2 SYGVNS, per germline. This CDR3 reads CTSSLTAISTDTQYF. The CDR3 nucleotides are TGTACCAGCAGTCTCACGGCTATTAGCACAGATACGCAGTATTTT.

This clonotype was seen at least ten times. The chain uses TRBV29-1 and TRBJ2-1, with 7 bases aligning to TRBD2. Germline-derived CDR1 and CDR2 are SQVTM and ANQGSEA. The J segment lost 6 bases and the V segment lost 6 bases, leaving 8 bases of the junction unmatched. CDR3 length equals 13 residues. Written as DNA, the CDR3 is TGCAGCGTCGGACTAGTGACGGGCAATGAGCAGTTCTTC. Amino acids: CSVGLVTGNEQFF.

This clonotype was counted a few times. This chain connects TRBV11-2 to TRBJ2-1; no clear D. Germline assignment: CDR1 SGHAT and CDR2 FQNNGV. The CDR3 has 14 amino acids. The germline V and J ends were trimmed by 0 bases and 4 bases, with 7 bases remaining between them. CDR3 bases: TGTGCCAGCAGCTTAGATCTCGGTTACAATGAGCAGTTCTTC. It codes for CASSLDLGYNEQFF.

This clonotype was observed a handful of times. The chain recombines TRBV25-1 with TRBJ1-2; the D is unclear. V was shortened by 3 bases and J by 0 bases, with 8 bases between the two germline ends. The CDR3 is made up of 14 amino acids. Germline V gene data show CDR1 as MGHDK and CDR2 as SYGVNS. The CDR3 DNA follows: TGTGCCAGCAGTGAGTACGGGACTAACTATGGCTACACCTTC. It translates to CASSEYGTNYGYTF.

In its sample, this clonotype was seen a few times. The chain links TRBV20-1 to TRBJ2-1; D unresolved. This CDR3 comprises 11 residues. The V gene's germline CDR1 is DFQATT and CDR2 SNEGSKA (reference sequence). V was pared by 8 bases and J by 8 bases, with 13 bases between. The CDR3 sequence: CSLPYRDEQFF. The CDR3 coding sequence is TGCAGTCTGCCCTATCGAGATGAGCAGTTCTTC.

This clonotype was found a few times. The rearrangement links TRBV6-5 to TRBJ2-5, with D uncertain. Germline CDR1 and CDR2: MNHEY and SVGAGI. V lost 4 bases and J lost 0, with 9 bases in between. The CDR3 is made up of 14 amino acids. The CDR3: CASSLLLYQETQYF. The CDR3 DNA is TGTGCCAGCAGTTTGCTACTATACCAAGAGACCCAGTACTTC.

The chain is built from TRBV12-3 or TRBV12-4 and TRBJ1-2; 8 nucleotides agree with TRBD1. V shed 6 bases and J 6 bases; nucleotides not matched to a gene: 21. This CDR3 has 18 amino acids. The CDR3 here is CASRDPARSGGASDGYTF. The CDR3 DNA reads TGTGCCAGCAGGGATCCGGCACGCTCAGGGGGCGCCTCTGATGGCTACACCTTC.

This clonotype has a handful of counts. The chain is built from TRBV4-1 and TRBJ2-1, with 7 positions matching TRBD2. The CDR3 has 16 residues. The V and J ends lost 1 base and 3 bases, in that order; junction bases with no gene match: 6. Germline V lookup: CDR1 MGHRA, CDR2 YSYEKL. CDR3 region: CASSQVASGDYNEQFF. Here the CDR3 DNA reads TGCGCCAGCAGCCAAGTCGCTAGCGGCGACTACAATGAGCAGTTCTTC.

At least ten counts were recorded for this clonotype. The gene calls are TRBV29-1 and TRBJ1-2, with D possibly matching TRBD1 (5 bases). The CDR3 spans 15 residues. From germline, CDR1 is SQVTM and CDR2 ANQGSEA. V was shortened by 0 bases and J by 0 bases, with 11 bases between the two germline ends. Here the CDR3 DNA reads TGCAGCGTTGAAGAAGACAGCGAACCTAACTATGGCTACACCTTC. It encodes CSVEEDSEPNYGYTF.